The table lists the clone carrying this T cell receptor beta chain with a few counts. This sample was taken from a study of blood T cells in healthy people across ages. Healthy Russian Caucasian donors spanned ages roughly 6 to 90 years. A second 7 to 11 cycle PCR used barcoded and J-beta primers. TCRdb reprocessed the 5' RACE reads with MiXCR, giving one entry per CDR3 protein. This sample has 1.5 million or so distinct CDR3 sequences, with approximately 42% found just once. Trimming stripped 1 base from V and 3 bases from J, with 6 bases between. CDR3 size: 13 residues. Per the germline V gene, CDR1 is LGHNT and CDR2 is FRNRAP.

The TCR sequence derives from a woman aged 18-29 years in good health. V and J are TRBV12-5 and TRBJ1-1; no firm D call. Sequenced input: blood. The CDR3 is CASGLELDTEAFF. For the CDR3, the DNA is TGTGCTAGTGGTTTGGAGCTGGACACTGAAGCTTTCTTT.